Listed here is a single T cell receptor beta chain. This entry belongs to a study of T cell changes during pregnancy in multiple sclerosis. TCRdb's copy holds only in-frame clones and misses some; the assay was immunoSEQ multiplex PCR. Here the sample spans about 57,000 clones, approximately 90% being singletons. The V gene's germline CDR1 is WNHNN and CDR2 SYGVQD (reference sequence). This CDR3 comprises 13 residues. V was pared by 2 bases and J by 1 base, with 5 bases between. The sequence derives from a female donor with multiple sclerosis, enrolled in a pregnancy study. The chain carries TRBV10-1 and TRBJ1-1, with D hard to call. The specimen comprised CD4+ T cells from peripheral blood mononuclear cells, sampled in the second trimester of pregnancy. The CDR3 spells CASSETANTEAFF. The DNA of the CDR3 is TGCGCCAGCAGTGAGACAGCGAACACTGAAGCTTTCTTT.